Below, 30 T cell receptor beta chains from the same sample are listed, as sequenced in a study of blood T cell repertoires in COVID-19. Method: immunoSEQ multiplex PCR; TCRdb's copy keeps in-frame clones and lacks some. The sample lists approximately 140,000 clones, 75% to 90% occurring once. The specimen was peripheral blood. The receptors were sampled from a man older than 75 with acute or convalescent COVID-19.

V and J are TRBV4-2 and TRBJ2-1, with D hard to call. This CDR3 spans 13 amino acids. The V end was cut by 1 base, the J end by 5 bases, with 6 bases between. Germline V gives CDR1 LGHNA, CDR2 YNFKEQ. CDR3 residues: CASSQGSDNEQFF. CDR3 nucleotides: TGTGCCAGCAGCCAAGGCAGCGACAATGAGCAGTTCTTC.

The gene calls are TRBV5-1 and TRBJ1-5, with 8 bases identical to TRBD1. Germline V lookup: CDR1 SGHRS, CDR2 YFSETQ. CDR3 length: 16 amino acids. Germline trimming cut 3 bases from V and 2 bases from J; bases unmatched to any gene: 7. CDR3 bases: TGCGCCAGCAGCTGGGGCCCGGGACAGGGCAATCAGCCCCAGCATTTT. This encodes CASSWGPGQGNQPQHF.

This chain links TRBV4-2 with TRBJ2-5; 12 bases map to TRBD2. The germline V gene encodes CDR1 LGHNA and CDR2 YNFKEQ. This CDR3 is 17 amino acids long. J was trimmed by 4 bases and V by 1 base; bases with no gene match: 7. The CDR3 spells CASSQVASGRVGETQYF. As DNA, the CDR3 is TGTGCCAGCAGCCAAGTAGCTAGCGGGAGGGTGGGAGAGACCCAGTACTTC.

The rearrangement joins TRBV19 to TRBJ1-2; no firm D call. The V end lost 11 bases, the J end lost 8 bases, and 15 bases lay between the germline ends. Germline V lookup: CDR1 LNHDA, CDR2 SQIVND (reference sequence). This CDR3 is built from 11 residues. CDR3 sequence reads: CAAAGFDGYTF. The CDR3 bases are TGTGCCGCCGCGGGGTTTGACGGCTACACCTTC.

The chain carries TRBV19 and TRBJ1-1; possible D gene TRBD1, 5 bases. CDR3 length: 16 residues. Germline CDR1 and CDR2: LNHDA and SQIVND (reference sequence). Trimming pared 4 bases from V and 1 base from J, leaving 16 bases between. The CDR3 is CASSNDRTRGNTEAFF. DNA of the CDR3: TGTGCCAGTAGTAATGACAGAACCCGCGGGAACACTGAAGCTTTCTTT.

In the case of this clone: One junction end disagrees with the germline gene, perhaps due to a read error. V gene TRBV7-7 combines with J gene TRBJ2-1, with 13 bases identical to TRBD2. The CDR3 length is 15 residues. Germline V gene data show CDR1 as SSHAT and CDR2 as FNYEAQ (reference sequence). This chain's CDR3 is CASSSGLAGSFEQFF. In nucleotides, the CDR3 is TGTGCTAGCAGCTCGGGACTAGCGGGGTCTTTTGAGCAGTTCTTC.

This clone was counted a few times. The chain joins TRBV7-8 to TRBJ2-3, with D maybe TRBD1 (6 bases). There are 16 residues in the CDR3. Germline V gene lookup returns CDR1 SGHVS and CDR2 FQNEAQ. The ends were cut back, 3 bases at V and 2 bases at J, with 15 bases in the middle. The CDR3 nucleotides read TGTGCCAGCAGCTTTAGTAGGGGGATCACCACAGATACGCAGTATTTT. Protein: CASSFSRGITTDTQYF.

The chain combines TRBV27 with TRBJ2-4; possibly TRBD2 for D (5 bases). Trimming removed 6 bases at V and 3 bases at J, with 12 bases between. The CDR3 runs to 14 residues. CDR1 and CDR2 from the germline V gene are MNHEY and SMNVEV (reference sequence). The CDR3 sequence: CASRGREYKNIQYF. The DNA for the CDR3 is TGTGCCAGCAGGGGTCGGGAATACAAAAACATTCAGTACTTC.

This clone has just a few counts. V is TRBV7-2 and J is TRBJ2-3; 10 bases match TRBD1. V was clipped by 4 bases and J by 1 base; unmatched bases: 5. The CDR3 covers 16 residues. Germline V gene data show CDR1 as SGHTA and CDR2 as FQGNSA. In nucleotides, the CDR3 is TGTGCCAGCAGCTACCGGACAGGGGGAGGCACAGATACGCAGTATTTT. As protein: CASSYRTGGGTDTQYF.

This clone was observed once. The CDR3 here is CASTRQGAPAEAFF. The CDR3 bases are TGTGCCAGTACCCGACAGGGGGCGCCGGCTGAAGCTTTCTTT. The chain couples TRBV19 to TRBJ1-1; 10 bases match TRBD1. The CDR3 is 14 residues long. Germline CDR1 LNHDA, CDR2 SQIVND (reference sequence). J gave up 6 bases and V 7 bases, and 8 bases lay outside the gene matches. Complete variable domain (other parts from reference TRBV19 and TRBJ1-1): DGGITQSPKYLFRKEGQNVTLSCEQNLNHDAMYWYRQDPGQGLRLIYYSQIVNDFQKGDIAEGYSVSREKKESFPLTVTSAQKNPTAFYLCASTRQGAPAEAFFGQGTRLTVV.

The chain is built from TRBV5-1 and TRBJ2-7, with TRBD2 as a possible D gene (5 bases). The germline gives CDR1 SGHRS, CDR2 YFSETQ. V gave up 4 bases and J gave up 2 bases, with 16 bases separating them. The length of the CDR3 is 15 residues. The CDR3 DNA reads TGCGCCAGCAGCACCGGTATCCGGGGTACCTACGAGCAGTACTTC. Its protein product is CASSTGIRGTYEQYF.

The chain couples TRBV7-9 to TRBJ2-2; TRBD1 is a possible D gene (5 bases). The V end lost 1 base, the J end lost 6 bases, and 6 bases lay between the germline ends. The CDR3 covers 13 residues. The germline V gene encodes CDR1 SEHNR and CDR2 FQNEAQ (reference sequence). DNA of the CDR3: TGTGCCAGCAGCTTAGAAGGGGCCGGGGAGCTGTTTTTT. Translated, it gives CASSLEGAGELFF. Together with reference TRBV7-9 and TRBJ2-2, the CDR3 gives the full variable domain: DTGVSQNPRHKITKRGQNVTFRCDPISEHNRLYWYRQTLGQGPEFLTYFQNEAQLEKSRLLSDRFSAERPKGSFSTLEIQRTEQGDSAMYLCASSLEGAGELFFGEGSRLTVL.

Here the CDR3 reads CASRIGVQYRANQPQHF. In DNA, the CDR3 is TGTGCCAGTAGAATCGGGGTACAGTACAGGGCTAATCAGCCCCAGCATTTT. The rearrangement joins TRBV19 to TRBJ1-5, with a possible D match to TRBD1 (6 bases). Looked up from germline, CDR1 is LNHDA and CDR2 is SQIVND (reference sequence). Deletions cut 6 bases from V and 4 bases from J, with 22 bases between. The CDR3 loop spans 17 amino acids.

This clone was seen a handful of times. Here the CDR3 reads CASRHRRDSNQPQHF. The CDR3 DNA is TGTGCCAGCAGGCACAGGCGCGATAGCAATCAGCCCCAGCATTTT. The chain employs TRBV6-5 and TRBJ1-5, with D perhaps TRBD1 (5 bases). The CDR3 runs 15 residues. CDR1 MNHEY and CDR2 SVGAGI come from the germline V gene. The V end lost 6 bases, the J end lost 0 bases, and 12 bases lay between the germline ends.

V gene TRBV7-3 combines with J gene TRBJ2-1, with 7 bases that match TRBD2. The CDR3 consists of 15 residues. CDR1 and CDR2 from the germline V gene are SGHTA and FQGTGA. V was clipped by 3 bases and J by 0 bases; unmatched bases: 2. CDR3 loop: CASSFGGSSYNEQFF. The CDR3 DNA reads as TGTGCCAGCAGCTTCGGGGGGAGCTCCTACAATGAGCAGTTCTTC.

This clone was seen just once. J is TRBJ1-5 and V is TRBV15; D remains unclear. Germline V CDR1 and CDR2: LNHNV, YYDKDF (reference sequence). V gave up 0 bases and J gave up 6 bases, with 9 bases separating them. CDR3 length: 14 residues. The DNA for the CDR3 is TGTGCCACCAGCAGAGATCTGTCTGTTCAGCCCCAGCATTTT. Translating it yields CATSRDLSVQPQHF.

The CDR3 sequence: CASSPPSGVSYNEQFF. The CDR3 nucleotides read TGTGCCAGCTCACCACCTAGCGGGGTTTCCTACAATGAGCAGTTCTTC. This sequence joins TRBV18 and TRBJ2-1, with 8 bases fitting TRBD2. The CDR3 runs 16 residues. Per germline, CDR1 KGHSH and CDR2 LQKENI. With 0 bases clipped from V and 1 base from J, the junction kept 2 bases outside the gene matches.

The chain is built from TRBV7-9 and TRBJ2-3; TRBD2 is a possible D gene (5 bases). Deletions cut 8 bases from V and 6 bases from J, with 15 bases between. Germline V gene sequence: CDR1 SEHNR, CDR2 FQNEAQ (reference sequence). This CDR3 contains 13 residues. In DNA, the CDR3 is TGTGCCAGCCTGAGGGTGCCCCTGGATACGCAGTATTTT. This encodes CASLRVPLDTQYF. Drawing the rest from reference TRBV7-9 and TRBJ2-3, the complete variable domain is DTGVSQNPRHKITKRGQNVTFRCDPISEHNRLYWYRQTLGQGPEFLTYFQNEAQLEKSRLLSDRFSAERPKGSFSTLEIQRTEQGDSAMYLCASLRVPLDTQYFGPGTRLTVL.

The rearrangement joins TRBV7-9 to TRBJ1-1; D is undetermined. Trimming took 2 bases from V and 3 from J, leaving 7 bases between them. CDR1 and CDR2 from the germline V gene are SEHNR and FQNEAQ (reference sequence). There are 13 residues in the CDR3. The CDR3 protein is CASSLMEDTEAFF. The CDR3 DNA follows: TGTGCCAGCAGCTTAATGGAGGACACTGAAGCTTTCTTT.

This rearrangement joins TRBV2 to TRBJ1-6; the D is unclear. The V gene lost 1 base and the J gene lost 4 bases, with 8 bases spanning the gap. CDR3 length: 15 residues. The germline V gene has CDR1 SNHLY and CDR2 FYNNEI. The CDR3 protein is CASSEGQTYNSPLHF. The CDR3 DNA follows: TGTGCCAGCAGTGAAGGGCAGACTTATAATTCACCCCTCCACTTT.

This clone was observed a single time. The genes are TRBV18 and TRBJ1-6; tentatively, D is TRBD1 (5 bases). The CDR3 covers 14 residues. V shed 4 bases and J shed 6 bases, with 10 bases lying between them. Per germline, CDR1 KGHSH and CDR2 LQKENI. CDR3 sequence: CASSLAGFNSPLHF. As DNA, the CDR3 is TGTGCCAGCTCACTGGCAGGGTTTAATTCACCCCTCCACTTT.

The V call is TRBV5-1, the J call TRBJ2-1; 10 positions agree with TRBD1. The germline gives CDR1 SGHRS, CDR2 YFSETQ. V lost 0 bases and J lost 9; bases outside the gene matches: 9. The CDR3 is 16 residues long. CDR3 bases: TGCGCCAGCAGCTTGGAGGGGACAGGGGCAGGCACTGAGCAGTTCTTC. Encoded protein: CASSLEGTGAGTEQFF.

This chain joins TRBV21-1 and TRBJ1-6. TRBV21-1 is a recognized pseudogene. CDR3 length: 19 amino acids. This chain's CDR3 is CASSKEWETGSSYNSPLHF. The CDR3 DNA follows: TGTGCCAGCAGCAAAGAGTGGGAGACGGGTAGCTCCTATAATTCACCCCTCCACTTT.

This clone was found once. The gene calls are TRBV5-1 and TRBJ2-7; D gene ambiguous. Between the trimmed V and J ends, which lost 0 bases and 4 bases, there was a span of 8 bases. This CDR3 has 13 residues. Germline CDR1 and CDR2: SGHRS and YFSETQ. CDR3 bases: TGCGCCAGCAGCTTGGATCTCCTTTACGAGCAGTACTTC. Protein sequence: CASSLDLLYEQYF.

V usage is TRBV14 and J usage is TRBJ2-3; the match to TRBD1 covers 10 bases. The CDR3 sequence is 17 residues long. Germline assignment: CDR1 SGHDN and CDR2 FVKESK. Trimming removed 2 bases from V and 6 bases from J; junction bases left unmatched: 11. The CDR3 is CASSQYTGTGASDTQYF. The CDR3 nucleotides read TGTGCCAGCAGCCAATATACCGGGACAGGGGCTTCGGATACGCAGTATTTT.

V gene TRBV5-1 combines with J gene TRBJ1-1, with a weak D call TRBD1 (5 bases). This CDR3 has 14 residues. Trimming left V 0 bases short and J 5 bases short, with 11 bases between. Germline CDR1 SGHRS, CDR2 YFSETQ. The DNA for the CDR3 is TGCGCCAGCAGCTTGGTAAAGGGGAAGACTGAAGCTTTCTTT. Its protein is CASSLVKGKTEAFF.

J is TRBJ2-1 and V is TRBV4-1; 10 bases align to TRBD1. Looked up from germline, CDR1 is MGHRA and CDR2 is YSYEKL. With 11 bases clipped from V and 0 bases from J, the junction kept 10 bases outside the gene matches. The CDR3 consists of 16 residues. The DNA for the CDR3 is TGCGCCTCAAGACAGGGGGCGACGAGCTCCTACAATGAGCAGTTCTTC. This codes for CASRQGATSSYNEQFF.

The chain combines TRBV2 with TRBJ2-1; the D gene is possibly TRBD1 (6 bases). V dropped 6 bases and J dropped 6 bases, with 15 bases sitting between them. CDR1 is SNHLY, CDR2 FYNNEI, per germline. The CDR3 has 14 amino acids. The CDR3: CASRRTASGNEQFF. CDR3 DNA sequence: TGTGCCAGCAGACGGACAGCATCTGGCAATGAGCAGTTCTTC.

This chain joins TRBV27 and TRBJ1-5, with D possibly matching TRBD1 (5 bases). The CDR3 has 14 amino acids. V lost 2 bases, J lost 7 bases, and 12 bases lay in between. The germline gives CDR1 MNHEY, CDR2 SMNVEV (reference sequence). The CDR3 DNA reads TGTGCCAGCAGTTTAGGCGGGGCGGCACAGCCCCAGCATTTT. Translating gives CASSLGGAAQPQHF.

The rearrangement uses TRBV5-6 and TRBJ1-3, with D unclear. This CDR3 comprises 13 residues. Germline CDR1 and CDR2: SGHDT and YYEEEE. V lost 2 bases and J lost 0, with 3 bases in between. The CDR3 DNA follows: TGTGCCAGCAGCTTCTTCTCTGGAAACACCATATATTTT. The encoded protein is CASSFFSGNTIYF. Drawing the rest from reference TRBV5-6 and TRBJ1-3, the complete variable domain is DAGVTQSPTHLIKTRGQQVTLRCSPKSGHDTVSWYQQALGQGPQFIFQYYEEEERQRGNFPDRFSGHQFPNYSSELNVNALLLGDSALYLCASSFFSGNTIYFGEGSWLTVV.